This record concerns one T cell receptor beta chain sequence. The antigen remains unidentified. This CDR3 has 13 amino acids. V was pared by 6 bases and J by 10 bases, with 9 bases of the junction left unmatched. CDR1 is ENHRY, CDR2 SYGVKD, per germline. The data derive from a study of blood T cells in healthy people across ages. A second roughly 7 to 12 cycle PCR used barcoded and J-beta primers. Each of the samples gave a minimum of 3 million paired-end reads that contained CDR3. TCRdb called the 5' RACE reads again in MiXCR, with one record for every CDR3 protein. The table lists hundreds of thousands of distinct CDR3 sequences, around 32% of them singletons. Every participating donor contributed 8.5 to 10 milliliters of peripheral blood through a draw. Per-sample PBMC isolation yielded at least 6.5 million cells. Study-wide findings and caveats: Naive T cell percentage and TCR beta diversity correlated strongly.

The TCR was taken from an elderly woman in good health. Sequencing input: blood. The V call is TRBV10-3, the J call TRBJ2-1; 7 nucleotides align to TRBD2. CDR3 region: CAISHALAAEQFF. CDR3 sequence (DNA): TGTGCCATCAGCCACGCCCTAGCGGCGGAGCAGTTCTTC.